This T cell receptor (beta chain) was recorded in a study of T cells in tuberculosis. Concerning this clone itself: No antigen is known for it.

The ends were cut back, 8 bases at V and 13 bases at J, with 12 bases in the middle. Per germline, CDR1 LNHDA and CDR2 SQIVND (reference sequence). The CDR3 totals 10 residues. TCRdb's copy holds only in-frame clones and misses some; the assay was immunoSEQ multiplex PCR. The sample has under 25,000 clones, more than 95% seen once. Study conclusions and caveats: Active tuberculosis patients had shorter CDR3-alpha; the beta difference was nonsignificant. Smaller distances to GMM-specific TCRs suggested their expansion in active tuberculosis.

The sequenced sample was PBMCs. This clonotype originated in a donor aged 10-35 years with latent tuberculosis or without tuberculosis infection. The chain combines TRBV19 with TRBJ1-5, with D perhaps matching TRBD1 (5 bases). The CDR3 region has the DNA TGTGCCAGTGGGGGGGTTTCTCAGCATTTT. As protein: CASGGVSQHF.